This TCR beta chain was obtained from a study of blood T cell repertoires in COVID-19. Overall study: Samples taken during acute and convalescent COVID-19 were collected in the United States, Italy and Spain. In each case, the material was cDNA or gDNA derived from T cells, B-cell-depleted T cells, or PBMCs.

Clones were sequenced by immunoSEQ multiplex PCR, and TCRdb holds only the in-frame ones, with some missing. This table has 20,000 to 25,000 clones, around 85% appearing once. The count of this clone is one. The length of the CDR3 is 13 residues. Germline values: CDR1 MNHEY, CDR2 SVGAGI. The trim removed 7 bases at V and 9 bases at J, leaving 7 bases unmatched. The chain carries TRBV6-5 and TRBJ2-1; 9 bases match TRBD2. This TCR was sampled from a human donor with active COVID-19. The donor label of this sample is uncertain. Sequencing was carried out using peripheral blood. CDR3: CASNRGSGGEQFF. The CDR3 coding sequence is TGTGCCAGCAATAGAGGTAGCGGGGGTGAGCAGTTCTTC.